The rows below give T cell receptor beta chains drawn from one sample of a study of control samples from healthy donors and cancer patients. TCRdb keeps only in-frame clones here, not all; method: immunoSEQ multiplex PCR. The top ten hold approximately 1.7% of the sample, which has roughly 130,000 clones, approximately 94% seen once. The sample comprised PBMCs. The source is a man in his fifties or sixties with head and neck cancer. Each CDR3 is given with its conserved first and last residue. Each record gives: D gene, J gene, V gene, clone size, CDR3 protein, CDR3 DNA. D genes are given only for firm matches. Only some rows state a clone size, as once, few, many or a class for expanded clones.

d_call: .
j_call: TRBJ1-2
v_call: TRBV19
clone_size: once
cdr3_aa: CASQNPTRQRTNYGYTF
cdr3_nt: TGTGCCAGTCAGAACCCGACCAGGCAGCGCACTAACTATGGCTACACCTTC

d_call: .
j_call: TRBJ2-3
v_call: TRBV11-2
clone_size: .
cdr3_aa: CASSLAGLDTQYF
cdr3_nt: TGTGCCAGCAGCTTAGCGGGTCTGGATACGCAGTATTTT

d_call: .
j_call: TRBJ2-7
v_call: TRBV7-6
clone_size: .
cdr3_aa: CASSPGGAGEQYF
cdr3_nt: TGTGCCAGCAGTCCAGGGGGGGCGGGGGAGCAGTACTTC

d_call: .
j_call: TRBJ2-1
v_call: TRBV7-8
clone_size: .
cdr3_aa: CASSLAGGNEQFF
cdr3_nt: TGTGCCAGCAGCTTAGCTGGGGGCAATGAGCAGTTCTTC

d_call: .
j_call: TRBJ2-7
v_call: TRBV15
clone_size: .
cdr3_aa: CATSSPGESSYEQYF
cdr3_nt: TGTGCCACCAGCAGCCCAGGGGAGAGCTCCTACGAGCAGTACTTC

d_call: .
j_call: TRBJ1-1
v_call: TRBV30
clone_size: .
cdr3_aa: CAWSVGRGTEAFF
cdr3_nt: TGTGCCTGGAGTGTAGGTCGGGGGACTGAAGCTTTCTTT

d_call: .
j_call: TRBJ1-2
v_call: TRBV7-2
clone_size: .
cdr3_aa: CASSFQGAIYGYTF
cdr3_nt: TGTGCCAGCAGCTTTCAGGGAGCCATCTATGGCTACACCTTC

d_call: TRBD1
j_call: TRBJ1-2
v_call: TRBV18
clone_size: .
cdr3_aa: CASSPDFGTGPGYTF
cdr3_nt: TGTGCCAGCTCACCTGACTTCGGGACAGGACCTGGCTACACCTTC

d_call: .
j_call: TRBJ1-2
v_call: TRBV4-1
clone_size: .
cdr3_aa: CASSQGNRDYEGYGYTF
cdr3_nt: TGCGCCAGCAGCCAAGGCAACCGGGACTATGAAGGGTATGGCTACACCTTC

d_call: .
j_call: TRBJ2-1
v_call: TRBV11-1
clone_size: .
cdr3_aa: CASSSTGRAFF
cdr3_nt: TGTGCCAGCAGCTCCACAGGGAGGGCGTTCTTC

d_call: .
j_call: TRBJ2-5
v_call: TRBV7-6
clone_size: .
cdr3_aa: CASSLSVGESETQYF
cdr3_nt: TGTGCCAGCAGCCTTTCCGTCGGGGAGTCGGAGACCCAGTACTTC

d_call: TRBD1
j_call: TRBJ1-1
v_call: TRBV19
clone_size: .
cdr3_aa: CASSVQDRGRSNTEAFF
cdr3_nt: TGTGCCAGTAGTGTCCAGGACAGGGGGCGAAGCAACACTGAAGCTTTCTTT

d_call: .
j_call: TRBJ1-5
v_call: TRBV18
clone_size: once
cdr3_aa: CASSPPGGNSNQPQHF
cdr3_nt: TGTGCCAGCTCACCACCGGGAGGGAATAGCAATCAGCCCCAGCATTTT

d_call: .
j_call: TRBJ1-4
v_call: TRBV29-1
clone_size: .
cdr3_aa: CSVRGLEEKLFF
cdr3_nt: TGCAGCGTTCGGGGTCTCGAGGAAAAACTGTTTTTT

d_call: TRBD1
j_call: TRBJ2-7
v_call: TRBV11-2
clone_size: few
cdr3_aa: CASSLYRGSSYEQYF
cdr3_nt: TGTGCCAGCAGCTTGTACAGGGGCTCCTCCTACGAGCAGTACTTC

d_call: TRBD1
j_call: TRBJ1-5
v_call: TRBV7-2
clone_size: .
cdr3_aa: CASSSVTGSSNQPQHF
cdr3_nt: TGTGCCAGCAGCTCCGTGACAGGGAGCAGCAATCAGCCCCAGCATTTT

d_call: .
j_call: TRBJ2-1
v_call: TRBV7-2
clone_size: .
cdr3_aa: CASTLAGMTSYSSYNEQFF
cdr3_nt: TGTGCCAGCACCTTGGCGGGAATGACCTCTTACAGCTCCTACAATGAGCAGTTCTTC

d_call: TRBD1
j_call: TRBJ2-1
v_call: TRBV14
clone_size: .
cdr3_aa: CASSQEPNNFRGHSYNEQFF
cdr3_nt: TGTGCCAGCAGCCAAGAACCGAACAACTTCAGGGGGCATTCGTACAATGAGCAGTTCTTC

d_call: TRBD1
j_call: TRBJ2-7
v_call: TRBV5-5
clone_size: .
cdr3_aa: CASSYTGEEQYF
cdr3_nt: TGTGCCAGCAGCTACACAGGGGAAGAGCAGTACTTC

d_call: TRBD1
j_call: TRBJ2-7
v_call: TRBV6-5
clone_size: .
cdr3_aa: CASSSPGQGAREQYF
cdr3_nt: TGTGCCAGCAGTTCTCCGGGACAGGGGGCGCGCGAGCAGTACTTC

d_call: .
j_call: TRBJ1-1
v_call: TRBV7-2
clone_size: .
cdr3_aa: CASSLVGGPSFNTEAFF
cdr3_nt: TGTGCCAGCAGCTTAGTCGGGGGACCTTCTTTTAACACTGAAGCTTTCTTT

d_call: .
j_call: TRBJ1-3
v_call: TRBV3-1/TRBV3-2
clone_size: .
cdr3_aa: CASSQDNSQGGFGNTIYF
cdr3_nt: TGTGCCAGCAGCCAAGATAATAGCCAGGGCGGCTTTGGAAACACCATATATTTT

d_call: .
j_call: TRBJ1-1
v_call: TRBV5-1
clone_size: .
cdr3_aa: CASSLYSGNTEAFF
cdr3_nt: TGCGCCAGCAGCTTGTATTCAGGGAACACTGAAGCTTTCTTT

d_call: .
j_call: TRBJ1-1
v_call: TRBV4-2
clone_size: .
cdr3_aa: CASSQRRTSEAFF
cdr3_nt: TGTGCCAGCAGCCAAAGGAGGACTTCCGAAGCTTTCTTT

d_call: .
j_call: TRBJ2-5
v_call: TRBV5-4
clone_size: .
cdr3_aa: CASSLGANQETQYF
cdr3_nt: TGTGCCAGCAGCTTGGGGGCGAACCAAGAGACCCAGTACTTC

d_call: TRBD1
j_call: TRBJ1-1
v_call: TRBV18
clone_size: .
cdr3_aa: CASSPGQGATEAFF
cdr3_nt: TGTGCCAGCTCACCTGGACAGGGGGCCACTGAAGCTTTCTTT

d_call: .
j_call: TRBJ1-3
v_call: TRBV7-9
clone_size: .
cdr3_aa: CASSSSPSSGNTIYF
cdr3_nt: TGTGCCAGCAGCTCCAGCCCGAGCTCTGGAAACACCATATATTTT

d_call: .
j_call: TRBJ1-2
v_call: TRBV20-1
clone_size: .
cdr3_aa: CSPAGAYGYTF
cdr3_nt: TGCAGTCCGGCAGGGGCCTATGGCTACACCTTC

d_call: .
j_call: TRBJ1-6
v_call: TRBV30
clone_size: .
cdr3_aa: CASLGGLDSPLHF
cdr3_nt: TGTGCCTCACTGGGGGGCTTGGATTCACCCCTCCACTTT

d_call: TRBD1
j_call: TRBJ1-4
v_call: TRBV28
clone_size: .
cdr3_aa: CASSTGDRGRTNEKLFF
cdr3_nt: TGTGCCAGCAGCACGGGGGACAGGGGCCGAACTAATGAAAAACTGTTTTTT

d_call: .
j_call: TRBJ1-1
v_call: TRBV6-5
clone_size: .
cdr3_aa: CASRLSEAFF
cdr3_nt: TGTGCCAGCCGGCTGAGTGAAGCTTTCTTT

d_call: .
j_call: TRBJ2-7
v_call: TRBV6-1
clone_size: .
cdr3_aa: CASSEGSPSAYEQYF
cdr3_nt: TGTGCCAGCAGTGAAGGGAGCCCTTCGGCCTACGAGCAGTACTTC

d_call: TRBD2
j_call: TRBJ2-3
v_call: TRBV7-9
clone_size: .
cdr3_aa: CASSLSMTSGGTDTQYF
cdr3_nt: TGTGCCAGCAGCCTATCTATGACTAGCGGGGGGACAGATACGCAGTATTTT

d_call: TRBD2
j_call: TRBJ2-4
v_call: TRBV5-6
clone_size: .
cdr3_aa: CASSHWTSGEGSKNIQYF
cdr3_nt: TGTGCCAGCAGCCATTGGACTAGCGGGGAAGGGTCCAAAAACATTCAGTACTTC

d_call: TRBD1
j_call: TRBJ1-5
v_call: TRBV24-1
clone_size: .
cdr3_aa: CATSSTGGPFSNQPQHF
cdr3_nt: TGTGCCACCAGTTCGACAGGGGGTCCCTTCAGCAATCAGCCCCAGCATTTT

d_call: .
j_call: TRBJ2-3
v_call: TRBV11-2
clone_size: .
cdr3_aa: CASSLGGADTQYF
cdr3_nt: TGTGCCAGCAGCTTAGGCGGCGCAGATACGCAGTATTTT

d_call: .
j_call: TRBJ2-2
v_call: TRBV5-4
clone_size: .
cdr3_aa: CASSLDKLATGELFF
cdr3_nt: TGTGCCAGCAGCTTAGACAAACTAGCTACCGGGGAGCTGTTTTTT

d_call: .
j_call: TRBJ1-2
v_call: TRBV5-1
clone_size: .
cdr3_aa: CASSTGGRYGYTF
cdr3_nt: TGCGCCAGCAGTACGGGAGGAAGGTATGGCTACACCTTC

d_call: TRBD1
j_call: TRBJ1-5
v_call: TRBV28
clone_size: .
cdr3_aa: CASSYRGLGSNQPQHF
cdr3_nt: TGTGCCAGCAGCTACAGGGGGCTCGGAAGCAATCAGCCCCAGCATTTT

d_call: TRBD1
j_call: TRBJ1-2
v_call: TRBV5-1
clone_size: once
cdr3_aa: CASSFLPPGQGAEGYTF
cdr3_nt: TGCGCCAGCAGTTTCTTACCCCCTGGACAGGGGGCAGAAGGCTACACCTTC

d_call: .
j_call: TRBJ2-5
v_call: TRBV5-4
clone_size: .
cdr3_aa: CASSPGVEQETQYF
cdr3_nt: TGTGCCAGCTCCCCGGGGGTGGAGCAAGAGACCCAGTACTTC

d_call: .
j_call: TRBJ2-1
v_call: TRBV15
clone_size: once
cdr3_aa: CATSSVNEQFF
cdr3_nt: TGTGCCACCAGTTCGGTCAATGAGCAGTTCTTC

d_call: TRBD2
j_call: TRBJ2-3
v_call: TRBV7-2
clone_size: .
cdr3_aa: CASSFGGGTDTQYF
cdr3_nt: TGTGCCAGCAGCTTCGGGGGGGGTACAGATACGCAGTATTTT

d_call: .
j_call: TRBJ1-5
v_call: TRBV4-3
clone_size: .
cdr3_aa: CASSQAWQGNQPQHF
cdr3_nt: TGCGCCAGCAGCCAAGCATGGCAGGGGAATCAGCCCCAGCATTTT

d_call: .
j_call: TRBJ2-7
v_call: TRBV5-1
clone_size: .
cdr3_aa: CASSPRDGSYEQYF
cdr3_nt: TGCGCCAGCAGCCCCCGGGACGGATCCTACGAGCAGTACTTC

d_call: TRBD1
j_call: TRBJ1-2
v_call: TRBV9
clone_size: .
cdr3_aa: CASSEGTGTGYTF
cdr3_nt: TGTGCCAGCAGCGAGGGGACAGGGACTGGCTACACCTTC

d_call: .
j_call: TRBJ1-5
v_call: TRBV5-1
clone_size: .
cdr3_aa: CASSLDPNQPQHF
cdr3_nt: TGCGCCAGCAGCTTGGACCCCAATCAGCCCCAGCATTTT

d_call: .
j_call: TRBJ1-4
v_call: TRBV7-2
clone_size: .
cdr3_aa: CASSLDPAVNEKLFF
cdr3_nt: TGTGCCAGCAGCTTAGACCCAGCCGTTAATGAAAAACTGTTTTTT

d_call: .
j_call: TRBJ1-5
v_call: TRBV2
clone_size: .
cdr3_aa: CASSPLGWGAPQHF
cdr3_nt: TGTGCCAGTTCTCCACTGGGGTGGGGTGCGCCCCAGCATTTT

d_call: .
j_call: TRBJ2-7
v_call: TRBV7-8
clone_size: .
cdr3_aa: CASSFGGGPQYEQYF
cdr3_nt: TGTGCCAGCAGCTTTGGGGGGGGCCCACAGTACGAGCAGTACTTC

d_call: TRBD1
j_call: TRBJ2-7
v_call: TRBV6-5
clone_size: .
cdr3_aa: CATSRSGTASYEQYF
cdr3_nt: TGTGCCACCTCGAGATCCGGGACAGCGTCCTACGAGCAGTACTTC

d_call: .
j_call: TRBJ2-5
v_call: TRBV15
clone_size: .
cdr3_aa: CATSRVGGFQETQYF
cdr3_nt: TGTGCCACCAGCAGAGTAGGAGGATTCCAAGAGACCCAGTACTTC

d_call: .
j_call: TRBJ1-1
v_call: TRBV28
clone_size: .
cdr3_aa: CASSPTGTANTEAFF
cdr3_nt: TGTGCCAGCAGTCCAACCGGGACGGCGAACACTGAAGCTTTCTTT

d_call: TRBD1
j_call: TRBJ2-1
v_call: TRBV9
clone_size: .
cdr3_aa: CASSALRQGWNEQFF
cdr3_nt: TGTGCCAGCAGCGCCCTACGACAGGGGTGGAATGAGCAGTTCTTC

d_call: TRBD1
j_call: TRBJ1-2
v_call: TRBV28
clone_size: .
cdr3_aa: CASSSDRGYGYTF
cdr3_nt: TGTGCCAGCAGCAGCGACAGGGGTTATGGCTACACCTTC